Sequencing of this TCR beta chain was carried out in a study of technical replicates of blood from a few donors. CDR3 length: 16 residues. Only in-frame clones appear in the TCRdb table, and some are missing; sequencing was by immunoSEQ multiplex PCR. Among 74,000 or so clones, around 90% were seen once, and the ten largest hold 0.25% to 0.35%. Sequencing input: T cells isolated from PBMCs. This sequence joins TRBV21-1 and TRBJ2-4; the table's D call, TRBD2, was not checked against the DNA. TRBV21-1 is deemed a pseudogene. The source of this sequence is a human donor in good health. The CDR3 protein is CAITGLAGAGGNIQYF. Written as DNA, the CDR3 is TGTGCCATTACGGGACTAGCGGGAGCGGGGGGAAACATTCAGTACTTC.